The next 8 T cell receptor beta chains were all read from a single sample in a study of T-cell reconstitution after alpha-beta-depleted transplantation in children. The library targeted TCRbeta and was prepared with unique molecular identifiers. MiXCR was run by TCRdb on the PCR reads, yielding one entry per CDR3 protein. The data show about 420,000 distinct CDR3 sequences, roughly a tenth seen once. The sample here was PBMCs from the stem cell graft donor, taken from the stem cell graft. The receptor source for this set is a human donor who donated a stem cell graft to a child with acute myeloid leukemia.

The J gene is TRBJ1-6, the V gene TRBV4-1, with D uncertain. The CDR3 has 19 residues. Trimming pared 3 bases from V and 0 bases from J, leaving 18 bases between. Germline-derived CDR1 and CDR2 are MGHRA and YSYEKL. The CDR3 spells CASSHLARTRSSYNSPLHF. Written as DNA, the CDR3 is TGCGCCAGCAGCCATCTCGCCAGGACGAGGAGCTCCTATAATTCACCCCTCCACTTT.

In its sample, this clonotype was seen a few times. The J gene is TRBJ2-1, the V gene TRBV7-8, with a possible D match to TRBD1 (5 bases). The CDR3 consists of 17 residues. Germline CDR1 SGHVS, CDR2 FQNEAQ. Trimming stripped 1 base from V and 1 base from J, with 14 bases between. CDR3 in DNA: TGTGCCAGCAGCTTAGGGGCGCCAGGGCTTTCCTACAATGAGCAGTTCTTC. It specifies CASSLGAPGLSYNEQFF.

The CDR3 sequence is CSSFGQGSYNEQFF. The CDR3 nucleotides are TGCAGTTCCTTCGGACAGGGTTCCTACAATGAGCAGTTCTTC. The chain employs TRBV20-1 and TRBJ2-1; 8 bases map to TRBD1. The CDR3 is made up of 14 amino acids. Germline values: CDR1 DFQATT, CDR2 SNEGSKA (reference sequence). V was pared by 8 bases and J by 1 base, with 7 bases of the junction left unmatched.

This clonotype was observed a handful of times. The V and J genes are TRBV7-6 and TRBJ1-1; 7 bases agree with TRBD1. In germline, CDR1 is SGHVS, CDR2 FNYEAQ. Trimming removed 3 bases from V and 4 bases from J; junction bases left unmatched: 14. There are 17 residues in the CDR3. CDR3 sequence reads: CASSFEGGAFLGTEAFF. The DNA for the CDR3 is TGTGCCAGCAGCTTTGAAGGGGGCGCTTTTTTGGGCACTGAAGCTTTCTTT.

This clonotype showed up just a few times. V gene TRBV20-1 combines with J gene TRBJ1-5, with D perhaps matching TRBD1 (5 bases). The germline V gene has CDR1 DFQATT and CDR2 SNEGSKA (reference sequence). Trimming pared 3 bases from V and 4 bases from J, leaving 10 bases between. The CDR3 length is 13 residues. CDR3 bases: TGCAGTGCTAGGGCAGACAGAAATCAGCCCCAGCATTTT. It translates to CSARADRNQPQHF.

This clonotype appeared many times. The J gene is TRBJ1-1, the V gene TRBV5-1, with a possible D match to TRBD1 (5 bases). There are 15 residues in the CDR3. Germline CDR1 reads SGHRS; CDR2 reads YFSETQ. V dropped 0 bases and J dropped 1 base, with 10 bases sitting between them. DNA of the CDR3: TGCGCCAGCAGCTTGGGGGACGCCGGGAACACTGAAGCTTTCTTT. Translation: CASSLGDAGNTEAFF.

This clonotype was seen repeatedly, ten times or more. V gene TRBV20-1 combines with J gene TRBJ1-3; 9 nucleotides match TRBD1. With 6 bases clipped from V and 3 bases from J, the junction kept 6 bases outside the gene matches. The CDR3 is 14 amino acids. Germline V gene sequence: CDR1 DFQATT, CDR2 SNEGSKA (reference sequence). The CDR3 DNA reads TGCAGTGCACTACAGGGGGCGGGTGGAAACACCATATATTTT. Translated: CSALQGAGGNTIYF.

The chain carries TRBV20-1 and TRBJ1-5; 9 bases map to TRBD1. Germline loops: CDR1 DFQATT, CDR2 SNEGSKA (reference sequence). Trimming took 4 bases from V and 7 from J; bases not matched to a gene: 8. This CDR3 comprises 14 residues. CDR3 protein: CSATRGQGWQPQHF. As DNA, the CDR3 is TGCAGTGCTACCAGGGGACAGGGTTGGCAGCCCCAGCATTTT.